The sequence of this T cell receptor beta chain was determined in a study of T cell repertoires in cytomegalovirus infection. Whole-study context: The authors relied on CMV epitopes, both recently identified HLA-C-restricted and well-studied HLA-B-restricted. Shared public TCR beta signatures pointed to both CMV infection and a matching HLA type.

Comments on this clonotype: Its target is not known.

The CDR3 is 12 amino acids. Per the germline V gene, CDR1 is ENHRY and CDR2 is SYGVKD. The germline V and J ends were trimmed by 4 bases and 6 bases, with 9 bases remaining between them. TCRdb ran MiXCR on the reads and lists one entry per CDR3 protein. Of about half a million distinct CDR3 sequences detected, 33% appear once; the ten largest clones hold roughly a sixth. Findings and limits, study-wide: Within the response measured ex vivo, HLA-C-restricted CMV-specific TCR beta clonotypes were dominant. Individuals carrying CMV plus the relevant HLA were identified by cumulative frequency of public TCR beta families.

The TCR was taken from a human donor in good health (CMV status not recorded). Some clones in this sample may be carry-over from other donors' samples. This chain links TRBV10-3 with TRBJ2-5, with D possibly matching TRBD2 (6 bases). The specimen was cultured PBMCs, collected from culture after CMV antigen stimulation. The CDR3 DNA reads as TGTGCCATCAGTGTGGCGGGAAAGACCCAGTACTTC. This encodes CAISVAGKTQYF.